This T cell receptor beta chain was observed in a study of T cell responses to AZD1222 COVID-19 vaccine. Overall study findings and caveats: Elevations in Spike-specific TCR breadth and depth followed administration of two AZD1222 doses.

Notes on this clone: The antigen is undetermined.

Generated by immunoSEQ multiplex PCR, the TCRdb table keeps only in-frame clones and is missing some. The repertoire holds 120,000 or so clones, with about 79% as singletons. V dropped 5 bases and J dropped 7; count of bases not matched to a gene: 14. From germline, CDR1 is MDHEN and CDR2 SYDVKM. CDR3 size: 16 residues. This receptor was obtained from an adult who received the AZD1222 COVID-19 vaccine. The source material was peripheral blood, sampled 28 days after the second AZD1222 dose. J is TRBJ2-4 and V is TRBV28; 7 nucleotides line up with TRBD2. The CDR3 sequence: CASSAPPVGSGNIQYF. CDR3 DNA sequence: TGTGCCAGCAGTGCCCCCCCGGTGGGTAGCGGGAACATTCAGTACTTC.